These 2 T cell receptor beta chains were all obtained from the same sample, sequenced in a study of early T cells in non-severe SARS-CoV-2 infection. TCRdb called the 5' RACE reads again in MiXCR, with one record for every CDR3 protein. The table shows around 82,000 distinct CDR3 sequences, with about 12% occurring only once. Material for sequencing was whole blood. Source of these receptors: an adult who was a healthcare worker with PCR-confirmed SARS-CoV-2 infection or an uninfected control (not recorded which).

Concerning this clonotype: A much larger clone sits a single nucleotide away, making a read error possible. The J gene is TRBJ2-7, the V gene TRBV28; TRBD2 agrees at 7 bases. The CDR3 runs to 14 residues. Germline values: CDR1 MDHEN, CDR2 SYDVKM. The CDR3 DNA reads TGTGCCAGCAGTTTACGCGGGAGCTCCTACGTGCAGTACTTC. It specifies CASSLRGSSYVQYF. Filled out from reference TRBV28 and TRBJ2-7, the complete variable domain reads DVKVTQSSRYLVKRTGEKVFLECVQDMDHENMFWYRQDPGLGLRLIYFSYDVKMKEKGDIPEGYSVSREKKERFSLILESASTNQTSMYLCASSLRGSSYVQYFGPGTRLTVT.

This clonotype has more than one count but fewer than ten. V gene TRBV24-1 combines with J gene TRBJ2-2, with D perhaps matching TRBD1 (6 bases). The CDR3 runs 14 residues. Germline V gene lookup returns CDR1 KGHDR and CDR2 SFDVKD. Deletions cut 3 bases from V and 7 bases from J, with 11 bases between. CDR3 nucleotide sequence: TGTGCCACCAGTGATCCCCAGGGGTTCGGGGAGCTGTTTTTT. This gives the protein CATSDPQGFGELFF.